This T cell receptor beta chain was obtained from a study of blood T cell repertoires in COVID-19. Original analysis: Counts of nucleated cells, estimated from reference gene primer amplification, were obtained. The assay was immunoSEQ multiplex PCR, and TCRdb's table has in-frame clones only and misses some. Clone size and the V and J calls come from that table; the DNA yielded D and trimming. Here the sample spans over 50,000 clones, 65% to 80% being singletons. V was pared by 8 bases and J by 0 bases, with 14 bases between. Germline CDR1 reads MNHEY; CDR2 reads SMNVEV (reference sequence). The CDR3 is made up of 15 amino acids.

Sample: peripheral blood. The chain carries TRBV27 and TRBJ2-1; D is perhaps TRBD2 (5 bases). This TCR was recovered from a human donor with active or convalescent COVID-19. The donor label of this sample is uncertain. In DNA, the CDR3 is TGTGCCAGCCTAGGCGGGTCGCCCTCCTACAATGAGCAGTTCTTC. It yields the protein CASLGGSPSYNEQFF.